The 8 T cell receptor beta chains listed next were all sequenced from one sample in a study of cytomegalovirus exposure and HLA in healthy donors. 13 Jbeta primers and 60 Vbeta primers were used for the PCR. Clones were read by immunoSEQ multiplex PCR, and TCRdb kept only the in-frame ones, dropping some. In the table there are tens of thousands of clones, 70% to 75% of which are singletons. Material: PBMCs. The receptors here all came from a man aged 35-49 years in good health and CMV-seropositive.

This clone was picked up a small number of times. V gene TRBV7-3 combines with J gene TRBJ2-3; TRBD2 aligns across 12 bases. Germline V gives CDR1 SGHTA, CDR2 FQGTGA. The CDR3 extends over 17 amino acids. J lost 6 bases, V lost 0 bases, and 7 bases had no gene match. The CDR3 sequence: CASSLTGLAGVGDTQYF. CDR3 DNA sequence: TGTGCCAGCAGCTTAACGGGACTAGCGGGCGTCGGCGATACGCAGTATTTT. The variable domain in full, with the rest retrieved from reference TRBV7-3 and TRBJ2-3, is GAGVSQTPSNKVTEKGKYVELRCDPISGHTALYWYRQSLGQGPEFLIYFQGTGAADDSGLPNDRFFAVRPEGSVSTLKIQRTERGDSAVYLCASSLTGLAGVGDTQYFGPGTRLTVL.

The genes are TRBV27 and TRBJ2-3; TRBD2 matches 8 bases. The CDR3 has 15 amino acids. The V segment lost 6 bases and the J segment 1 base; nucleotides outside the gene matches: 6. In germline, CDR1 is MNHEY, CDR2 SMNVEV (reference sequence). The CDR3 bases are TGTGCCAGCAGCCGAAGAGCGGGGGGCACAGATACGCAGTATTTT. It is translated as CASSRRAGGTDTQYF.

The chain has TRBV23-1 and TRBJ1-2, with D unclear. TRBV23-1 belongs to the ORF category, with a function that is uncertain. The germline V and J ends were trimmed by 0 bases and 2 bases, with 7 bases remaining between them. The CDR3 sequence is 14 residues long. The CDR3, as DNA: TGCGCCAGCAGTCAATCGCAGACAAACTATGGCTACACCTTC. It codes for CASSQSQTNYGYTF.

The J gene is TRBJ1-1, the V gene TRBV25-1; D is possibly TRBD1 (5 bases). Germline loops: CDR1 MGHDK, CDR2 SYGVNS. This CDR3 has 14 amino acids. V shed 3 bases and J shed 5 bases, with 13 bases lying between them. The CDR3 region has the DNA TGTGCCAGCAGTGAGGGTGGGACTTTGACTGAAGCTTTCTTT. Encoded protein: CASSEGGTLTEAFF. The full variable domain, its missing parts supplied by reference TRBV25-1 and TRBJ1-1, is EADIYQTPRYLVIGTGKKITLECSQTMGHDKMYWYQQDPGMELHLIHYSYGVNSTEKGDLSSESTVSRIRTEHFPLTLESARPSHTSQYLCASSEGGTLTEAFFGQGTRLTVV.

This clone was seen more than once but under ten times. V gene TRBV9 combines with J gene TRBJ1-3, with TRBD1 as a possible D gene (5 bases). The length of the CDR3 is 14 residues. Per the germline V gene, CDR1 is SGDLS and CDR2 is YYNGEE. V lost 3 bases and J 0 bases, leaving 7 bases between the germline ends. CDR3: CASSARVSGNTIYF. For the CDR3, the DNA is TGTGCCAGCAGCGCCAGGGTCTCTGGAAACACCATATATTTT.

The genes are TRBV19 and TRBJ2-7, with D hard to call. This CDR3 comprises 14 residues. From germline, CDR1 is LNHDA and CDR2 SQIVND (reference sequence). V gave up 3 bases and J gave up 0 bases, with 9 bases separating them. The CDR3: CASSIGWSSYEQYF. The CDR3 DNA follows: TGTGCCAGTAGTATCGGCTGGAGCTCCTACGAGCAGTACTTC.

This rearrangement joins TRBV13 to TRBJ1-1; 8 bases are shared with TRBD1. The CDR3 consists of 12 residues. V dropped 4 bases and J dropped 8; count of bases not matched to a gene: 3. Germline V gives CDR1 PRHDT, CDR2 FYEKMQ (reference sequence). The CDR3 DNA reads TGTGCCAGCAGCTCCGGGACAGGAGAAGCTTTCTTT. Translated: CASSSGTGEAFF.

The chain carries TRBV6-1 and TRBJ1-1; maybe TRBD1 (6 bases). This CDR3 region has 13 residues. Germline CDR1 and CDR2: MNHNS and SASEGT. Trimming took 6 bases from V and 2 from J, leaving 10 bases between them. Here the CDR3 DNA reads TGTGCCAGCAGGTCAGGGGCTAACACTGAAGCTTTCTTT. It encodes CASRSGANTEAFF.